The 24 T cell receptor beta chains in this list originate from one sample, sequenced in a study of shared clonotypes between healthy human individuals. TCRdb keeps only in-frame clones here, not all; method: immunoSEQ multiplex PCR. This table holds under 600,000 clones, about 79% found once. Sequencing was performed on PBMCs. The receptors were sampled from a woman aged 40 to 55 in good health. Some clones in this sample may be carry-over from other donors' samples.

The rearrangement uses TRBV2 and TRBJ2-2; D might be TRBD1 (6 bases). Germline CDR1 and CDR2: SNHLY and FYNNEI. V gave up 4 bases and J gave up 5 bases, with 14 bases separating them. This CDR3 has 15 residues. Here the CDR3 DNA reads TGTGCCAGCAGTGCGATGGCAGGGGAGACCGGGGAGCTGTTTTTT. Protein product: CASSAMAGETGELFF. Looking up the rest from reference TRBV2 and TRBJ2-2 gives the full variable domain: EPEVTQTPSHQVTQMGQEVILRCVPISNHLYFYWYRQILGQKVEFLVSFYNNEISEKSEIFDDQFSVERPDGSNFTLKIRSTKLEDSAMYFCASSAMAGETGELFFGEGSRLTVL.

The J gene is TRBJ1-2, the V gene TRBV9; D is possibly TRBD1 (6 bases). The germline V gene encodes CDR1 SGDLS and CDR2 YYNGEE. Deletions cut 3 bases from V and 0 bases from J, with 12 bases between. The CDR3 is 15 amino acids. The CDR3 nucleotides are TGTGCCAGCAGCGCCCGGGACACACCTAACTATGGCTACACCTTC. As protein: CASSARDTPNYGYTF.

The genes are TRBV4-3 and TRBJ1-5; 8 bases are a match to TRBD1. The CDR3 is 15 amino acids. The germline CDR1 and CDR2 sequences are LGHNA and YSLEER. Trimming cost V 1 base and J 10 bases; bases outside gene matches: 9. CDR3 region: CASSQVVAGGDPQHF. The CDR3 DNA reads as TGCGCCAGCAGCCAAGTTGTCGCAGGGGGCGATCCCCAGCATTTT.

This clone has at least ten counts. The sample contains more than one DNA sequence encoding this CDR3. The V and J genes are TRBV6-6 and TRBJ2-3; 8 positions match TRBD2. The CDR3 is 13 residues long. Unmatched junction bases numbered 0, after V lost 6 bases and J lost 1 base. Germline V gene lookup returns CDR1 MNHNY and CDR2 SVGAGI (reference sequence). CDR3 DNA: TGTGCCAGCAGGCGGGAGGGCACAGATACGCAGTATTTT. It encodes CASRREGTDTQYF.

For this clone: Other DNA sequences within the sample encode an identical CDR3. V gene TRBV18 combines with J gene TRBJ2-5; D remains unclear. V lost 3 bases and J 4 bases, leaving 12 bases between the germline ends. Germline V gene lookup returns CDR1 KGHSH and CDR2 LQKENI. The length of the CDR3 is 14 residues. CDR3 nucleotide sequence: TGTGCCAGCTCACCGGGCACAAGTGGAGAGACCCAGTACTTC. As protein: CASSPGTSGETQYF. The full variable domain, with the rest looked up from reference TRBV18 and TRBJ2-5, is NAGVMQNPRHLVRRRGQEARLRCSPMKGHSHVYWYRQLPEEGLKFMVYLQKENIIDESGMPKERFSAEFPKEGPSILRIQQVVRGDSAAYFCASSPGTSGETQYFGPGTRLLVL.

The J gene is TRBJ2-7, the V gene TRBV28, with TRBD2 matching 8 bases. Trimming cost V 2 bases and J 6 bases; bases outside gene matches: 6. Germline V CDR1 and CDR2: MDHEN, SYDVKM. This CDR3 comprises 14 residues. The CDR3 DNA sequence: TGTGCCAGCAGTTTAGGAGGGCTAGCGGGCGAGCAGTACTTC. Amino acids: CASSLGGLAGEQYF. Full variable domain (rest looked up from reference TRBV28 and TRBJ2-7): DVKVTQSSRYLVKRTGEKVFLECVQDMDHENMFWYRQDPGLGLRLIYFSYDVKMKEKGDIPEGYSVSREKKERFSLILESASTNQTSMYLCASSLGGLAGEQYFGPGTRLTVT.

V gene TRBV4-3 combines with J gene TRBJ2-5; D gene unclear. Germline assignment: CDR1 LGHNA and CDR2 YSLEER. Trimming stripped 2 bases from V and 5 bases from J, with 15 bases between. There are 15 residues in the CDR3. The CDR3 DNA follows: TGCGCCAGCAGCCAAAACCCCCAAGGGATGGAGACCCAGTACTTC. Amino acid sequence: CASSQNPQGMETQYF.

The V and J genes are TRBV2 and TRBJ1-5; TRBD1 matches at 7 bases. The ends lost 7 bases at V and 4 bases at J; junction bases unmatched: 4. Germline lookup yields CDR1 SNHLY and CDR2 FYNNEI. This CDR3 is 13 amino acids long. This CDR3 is CASTGQPNQPQHF. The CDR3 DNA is TGTGCCAGCACGGGACAGCCTAATCAGCCCCAGCATTTT.

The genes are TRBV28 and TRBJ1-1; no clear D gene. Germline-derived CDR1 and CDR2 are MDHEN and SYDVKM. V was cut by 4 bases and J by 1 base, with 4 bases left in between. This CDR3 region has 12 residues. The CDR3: CASSYENTEAFF. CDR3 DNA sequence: TGTGCCAGCAGTTACGAGAACACTGAAGCTTTCTTT. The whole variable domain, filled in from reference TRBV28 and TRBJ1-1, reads DVKVTQSSRYLVKRTGEKVFLECVQDMDHENMFWYRQDPGLGLRLIYFSYDVKMKEKGDIPEGYSVSREKKERFSLILESASTNQTSMYLCASSYENTEAFFGQGTRLTVV.

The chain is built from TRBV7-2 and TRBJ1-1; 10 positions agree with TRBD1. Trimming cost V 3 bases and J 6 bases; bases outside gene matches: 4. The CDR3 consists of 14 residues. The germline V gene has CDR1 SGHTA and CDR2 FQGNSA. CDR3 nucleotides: TGTGCCAGCAGCTTCAGACAGGGGGCCCCTGAAGCTTTCTTT. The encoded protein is CASSFRQGAPEAFF.

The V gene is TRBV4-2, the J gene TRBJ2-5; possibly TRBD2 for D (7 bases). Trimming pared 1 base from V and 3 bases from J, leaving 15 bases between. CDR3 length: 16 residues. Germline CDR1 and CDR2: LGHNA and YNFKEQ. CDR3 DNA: TGTGCCAGCAGCCAAGTACGAGGGGGGGACGAAGAGACCCAGTACTTC. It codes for CASSQVRGGDEETQYF.

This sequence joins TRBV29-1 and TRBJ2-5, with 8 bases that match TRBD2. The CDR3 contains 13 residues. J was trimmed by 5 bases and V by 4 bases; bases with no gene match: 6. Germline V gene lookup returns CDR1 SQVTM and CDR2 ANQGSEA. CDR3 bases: TGCAGCGTTGCCGGGACTAGGTTGGAGACCCAGTACTTC. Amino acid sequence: CSVAGTRLETQYF.

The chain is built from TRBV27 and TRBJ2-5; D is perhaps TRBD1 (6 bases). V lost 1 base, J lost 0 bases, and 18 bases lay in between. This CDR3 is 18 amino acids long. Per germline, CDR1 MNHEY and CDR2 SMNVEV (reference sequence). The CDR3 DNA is TGTGCCAGCAGTTTATACCCGTTCACAGGGCCCCACCAAGAGACCCAGTACTTC. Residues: CASSLYPFTGPHQETQYF.

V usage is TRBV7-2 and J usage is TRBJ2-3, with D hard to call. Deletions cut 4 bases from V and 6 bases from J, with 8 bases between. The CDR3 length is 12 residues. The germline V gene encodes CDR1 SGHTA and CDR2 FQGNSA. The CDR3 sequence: CASSSSSDTQYF. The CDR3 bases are TGTGCCAGCAGCTCATCATCCGATACGCAGTATTTT.

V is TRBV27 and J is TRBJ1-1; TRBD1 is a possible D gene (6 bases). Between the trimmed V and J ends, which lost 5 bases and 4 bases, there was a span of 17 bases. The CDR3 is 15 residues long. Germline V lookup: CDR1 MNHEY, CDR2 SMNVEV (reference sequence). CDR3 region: CASSPLRGLGTEAFF. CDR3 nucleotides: TGTGCCAGCAGTCCGCTCAGGGGTTTGGGCACTGAAGCTTTCTTT.

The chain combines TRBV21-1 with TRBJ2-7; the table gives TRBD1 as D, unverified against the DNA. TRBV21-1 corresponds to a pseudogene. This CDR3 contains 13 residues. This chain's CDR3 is CATTGLSSYEQYF. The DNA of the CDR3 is TGTGCCACCACAGGGTTGAGCTCCTACGAGCAGTACTTC.

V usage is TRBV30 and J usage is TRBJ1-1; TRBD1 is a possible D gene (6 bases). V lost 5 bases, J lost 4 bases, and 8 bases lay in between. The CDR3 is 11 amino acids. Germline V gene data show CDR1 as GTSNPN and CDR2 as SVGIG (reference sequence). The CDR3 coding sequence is TGTGCCTGGGGCAGGGGCACTGAAGCTTTCTTT. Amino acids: CAWGRGTEAFF.

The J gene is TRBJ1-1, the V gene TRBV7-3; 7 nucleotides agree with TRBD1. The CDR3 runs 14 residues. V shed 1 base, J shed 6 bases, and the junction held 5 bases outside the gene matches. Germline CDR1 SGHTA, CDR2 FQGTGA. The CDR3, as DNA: TGTGCCAGCAGCTTAAACGGGGACAGCCCTGAAGCTTTCTTT. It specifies CASSLNGDSPEAFF. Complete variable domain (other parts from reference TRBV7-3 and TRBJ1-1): GAGVSQTPSNKVTEKGKYVELRCDPISGHTALYWYRQSLGQGPEFLIYFQGTGAADDSGLPNDRFFAVRPEGSVSTLKIQRTERGDSAVYLCASSLNGDSPEAFFGQGTRLTVV.

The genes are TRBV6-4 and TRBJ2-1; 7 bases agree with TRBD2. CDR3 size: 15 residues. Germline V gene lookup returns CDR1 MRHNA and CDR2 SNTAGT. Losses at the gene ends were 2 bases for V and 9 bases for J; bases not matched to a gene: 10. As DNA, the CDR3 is TGTGCCAGCAGTGACGTAGCGGGTTCCCACGGTGAGCAGTTCTTC. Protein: CASSDVAGSHGEQFF.

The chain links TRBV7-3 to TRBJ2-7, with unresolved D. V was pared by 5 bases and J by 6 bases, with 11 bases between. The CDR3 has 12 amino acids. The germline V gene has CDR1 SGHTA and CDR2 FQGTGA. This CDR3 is CASSPQLGEQYF. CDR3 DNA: TGTGCCAGCAGCCCTCAACTTGGCGAGCAGTACTTC.

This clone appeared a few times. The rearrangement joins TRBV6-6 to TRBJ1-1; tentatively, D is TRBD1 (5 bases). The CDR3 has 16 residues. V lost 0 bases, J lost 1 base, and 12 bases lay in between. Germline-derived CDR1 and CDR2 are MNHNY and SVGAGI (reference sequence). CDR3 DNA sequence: TGTGCCAGCAGTTACTCTACAAGCGGGGCGAACACTGAAGCTTTCTTT. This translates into CASSYSTSGANTEAFF.

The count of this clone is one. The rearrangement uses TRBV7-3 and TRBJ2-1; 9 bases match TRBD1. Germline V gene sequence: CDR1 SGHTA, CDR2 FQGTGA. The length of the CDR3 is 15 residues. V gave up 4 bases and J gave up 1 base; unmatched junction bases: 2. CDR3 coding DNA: TGTGCCAGCAGCTACGACAGGGGGTCCTACAATGAGCAGTTCTTC. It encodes CASSYDRGSYNEQFF.

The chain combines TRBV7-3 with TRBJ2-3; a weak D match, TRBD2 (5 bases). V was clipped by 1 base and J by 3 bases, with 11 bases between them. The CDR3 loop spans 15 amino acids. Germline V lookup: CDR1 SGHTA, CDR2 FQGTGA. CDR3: CASSLNRGETDTQYF. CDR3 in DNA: TGTGCCAGCAGCTTAAACCGTGGGGAGACAGATACGCAGTATTTT.

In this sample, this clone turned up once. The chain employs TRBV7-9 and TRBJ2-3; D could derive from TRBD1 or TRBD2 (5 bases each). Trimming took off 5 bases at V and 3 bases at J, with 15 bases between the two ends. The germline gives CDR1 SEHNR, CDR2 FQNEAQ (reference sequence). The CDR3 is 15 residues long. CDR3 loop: CASSAPGRETDTQYF. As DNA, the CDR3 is TGTGCCAGCAGCGCTCCGGGACGAGAAACAGATACGCAGTATTTT.